What follows are 24 T cell receptor beta chains derived from one specimen sequenced in a study of T cells in Graves' hyperthyroidism and ophthalmopathy. Amplification targeted TCR beta CDR3 regions from RNA transcripts. The study used the HTBI primer set for a first-round RT-PCR of the TCR CDR3. TCRdb recomputed calls from the multiplex PCR reads with MiXCR, one row per CDR3 protein. The data hold hundreds of thousands of distinct CDR3 sequences, with more than 11% observed a single time. The sample comprised blood. The receptors stem from a woman aged 25 to 39 with Graves' hyperthyroidism that later progressed to Graves' ophthalmopathy.

This clonotype was found many times. V usage is TRBV30 and J usage is TRBJ1-6; no reliable D call. The CDR3 runs 12 residues. V lost 4 bases and J 5 bases, leaving 6 bases between the germline ends. In germline, CDR1 is GTSNPN, CDR2 SVGIG (reference sequence). CDR3 bases: TGTGCCTGGACTAGCGATAATTCACCCCTCCACTTT. Residues: CAWTSDNSPLHF.

The chain links TRBV4-3 to TRBJ2-1; D is unresolved. From germline, CDR1 is LGHNA and CDR2 YSLEER. Trimming cost V 2 bases and J 4 bases, with 18 bases left between them. The CDR3 length is 17 residues. The CDR3 DNA sequence: TGCGCCAGCAGCCAACCAAACACCCCGGGTCCGTACAATGAGCAGTTCTTC. It is translated as CASSQPNTPGPYNEQFF.

This clonotype was observed many times. V usage is TRBV24-1 and J usage is TRBJ2-3; TRBD2 aligns across 7 bases. This CDR3 is 17 amino acids long. Germline V lookup: CDR1 KGHDR, CDR2 SFDVKD. V shed 2 bases, J shed 2 bases, and the junction held 9 bases outside the gene matches. The CDR3 region is CATSDSASGSPTDTQYF. The CDR3 region has the DNA TGTGCCACCAGTGATTCCGCTAGCGGATCCCCCACAGATACGCAGTATTTT.

This clonotype came up a few times. The chain recombines TRBV24-1 with TRBJ1-1; 9 positions match TRBD1. The germline V gene has CDR1 KGHDR and CDR2 SFDVKD. The length of the CDR3 is 14 residues. After removal of 4 bases from V and 4 bases from J, the junction contained 3 bases not matched to a gene. CDR3 DNA sequence: TGTGCCACCAGTGACCCGACAGGGGGCACTGAAGCTTTCTTT. Its translation: CATSDPTGGTEAFF.

This clonotype was seen a handful of times. The rearrangement joins TRBV7-9 to TRBJ1-4; 7 bases fit TRBD1. V trimming: 5 bases; J trimming: 2 bases; junction bases outside the gene matches: 8. This CDR3 spans 16 amino acids. Looked up from germline, CDR1 is SEHNR and CDR2 is FQNEAQ (reference sequence). The CDR3: CASSGRQGATNEKLFF. The CDR3 DNA follows: TGTGCCAGCAGCGGTAGACAGGGCGCTACTAATGAAAAACTGTTTTTT.

This clonotype was recorded many times. This chain uses TRBV18 with TRBJ1-4, with 10 positions matching TRBD1. Trimming removed 3 bases from V and 8 bases from J; junction bases left unmatched: 12. The CDR3 sequence is 17 residues long. The germline V gene has CDR1 KGHSH and CDR2 LQKENI. CDR3 sequence: CASSPPNPGQGTEKLFF. The CDR3 DNA sequence: TGTGCCAGCTCACCGCCGAATCCGGGACAGGGGACCGAAAAACTGTTTTTT.

The rearrangement joins TRBV20-1 to TRBJ2-3; D ambiguous. Trimming removed 5 bases at V and 1 base at J, with 10 bases between. Germline V gene data show CDR1 as DFQATT and CDR2 as SNEGSKA (reference sequence). There are 13 residues in the CDR3. This chain's CDR3 is CSAFSDGTDTQYF. The CDR3 DNA follows: TGCAGTGCTTTCTCGGACGGCACAGATACGCAGTATTTT.

This clonotype has ten or more counts. The rearrangement joins TRBV7-2 to TRBJ1-5; D may be TRBD1 (6 bases). V was trimmed by 5 bases and J by 3 bases, leaving 17 bases between them. CDR1 is SGHTA and CDR2 is FQGNSA in the germline V gene. The CDR3 covers 16 residues. The DNA for the CDR3 is TGTGCCAGCAGCCCCCAAGAGGGGGTTAACAATCAGCCCCAGCATTTT. This translates into CASSPQEGVNNQPQHF.

Many counts were recorded for this clonotype. At one end, the junction sequence differs from germline, possibly due to a read error. The CDR3 reads CASSLAGQGETQYF. CDR3 DNA: TGTGCCAGCAGCTTGGCCGGACAGGGGGAGACCCAGTACTTC. V and J are TRBV5-1 and TRBJ2-5; 9 bases match TRBD1. The germline CDR1 and CDR2 sequences are SGHRS and YFSETQ. The CDR3 is made up of 14 amino acids.

This clonotype was counted at least ten times. The rearrangement uses TRBV20-1 and TRBJ2-7, with a possible D match to TRBD2 (6 bases). The CDR3 is 11 residues long. The germline gives CDR1 DFQATT, CDR2 SNEGSKA (reference sequence). The V and J ends lost 5 bases and 2 bases respectively, with 7 bases between them. CDR3 protein: CSASSAYEQYF. CDR3 nucleotide sequence: TGCAGTGCTTCTAGCGCCTACGAGCAGTACTTC.

This clonotype came up many times. The chain links TRBV6-1 to TRBJ1-3; maybe TRBD1 (5 bases). Trimming cost V 2 bases and J 1 base, with 9 bases left between them. Germline-derived CDR1 and CDR2 are MNHNS and SASEGT. The CDR3 runs to 15 residues. CDR3 protein: CASSEWQGSGNTIYF. As DNA, the CDR3 is TGTGCCAGCAGTGAATGGCAGGGTTCTGGAAACACCATATATTTT.

The table lists this clonotype with many counts. This chain links TRBV14 with TRBJ1-6, with D hard to call. The CDR3 covers 14 residues. Germline V lookup: CDR1 SGHDN, CDR2 FVKESK. V was cut by 7 bases and J by 8 bases, with 15 bases left in between. CDR3 sequence: CASTYLTRDSPLHF. The CDR3 nucleotides read TGTGCCAGCACCTACCTCACGAGGGATTCACCCCTCCACTTT. Looking up the rest from reference TRBV14 and TRBJ1-6 gives the full variable domain: EAGVTQFPSHSVIEKGQTVTLRCDPISGHDNLYWYRRVMGKEIKFLLHFVKESKQDESGMPNNRFLAERTGGTYSTLKVQPAELEDSGVYFCASTYLTRDSPLHFGNGTRLTVT.

A remark on this clonotype: A much larger clone lies a single base off, so this may be a read error. The genes are TRBV2 and TRBJ2-7; 7 bases align to TRBD1. The CDR3 has 14 residues. The junction had 10 bases not matched to a gene; V was cut back by 6 bases and J by 5 bases. CDR1 SNHLY and CDR2 FYNNEI come from the germline V gene. This CDR3 is CASSERQGSNEQYF. The CDR3 DNA follows: TGTGCCAGCAGCGAGAGACAGGGATCTAACGAGCAGTACTTC.

This clonotype was observed at least ten times. The chain combines TRBV13 with TRBJ1-3; D gene unclear. In germline, CDR1 is PRHDT, CDR2 FYEKMQ (reference sequence). The CDR3 is made up of 16 amino acids. Trimming took 3 bases from V and 0 from J, leaving 12 bases between them. CDR3 protein: CASSLQAESSGNTIYF. The CDR3 DNA reads as TGTGCCAGCAGCTTGCAGGCTGAAAGCTCTGGAAACACCATATATTTT.

The chain uses TRBV10-3 and TRBJ2-2; 8 nucleotides match TRBD2. Per the germline V gene, CDR1 is ENHRY and CDR2 is SYGVKD. This CDR3 is built from 15 residues. Trimming at V came to 10 bases and at J to 4 bases, leaving 11 bases not matched to a gene. The CDR3 loop reads CATCPAGAPTGELFF. CDR3 sequence (DNA): TGTGCCACCTGCCCAGCGGGAGCCCCCACCGGGGAGCTGTTTTTT.

The chain links TRBV5-1 to TRBJ2-2, with D maybe TRBD2 (6 bases). Looked up from germline, CDR1 is SGHRS and CDR2 is YFSETQ. CDR3 size: 17 residues. Trimming stripped 0 bases from V and 0 bases from J, with 12 bases between. The CDR3 reads CASSLALVAANTGELFF. The CDR3 DNA follows: TGCGCCAGCAGCTTGGCCTTGGTAGCGGCGAACACCGGGGAGCTGTTTTTT.

In this sample, this clonotype turned up many times. The V and J genes are TRBV12-3 or TRBV12-4 and TRBJ1-5; the match to TRBD1 covers 7 bases. The CDR3 is 15 amino acids. V dropped 5 bases and J dropped 1; count of bases not matched to a gene: 5. The CDR3 DNA sequence: TGTGCCAGCAGTACCGACAGGGCAAGCAATCAGCCCCAGCATTTT. It specifies CASSTDRASNQPQHF.

The chain carries TRBV2 and TRBJ2-3; TRBD1 agrees at 8 bases. There are 15 residues in the CDR3. Germline values: CDR1 SNHLY, CDR2 FYNNEI. Trimming removed 2 bases from V and 2 bases from J; junction bases left unmatched: 3. The CDR3 protein is CASSEQGAPTDTQYF. The CDR3 DNA follows: TGTGCCAGCAGTGAACAGGGGGCGCCCACAGATACGCAGTATTTT.

This clonotype was seen a handful of times. The gene calls are TRBV11-2 and TRBJ2-1; possibly TRBD2 for D (6 bases). This CDR3 has 15 amino acids. CDR1 is SGHAT, CDR2 FQNNGV, per germline. V was pared by 0 bases and J by 6 bases, with 12 bases between. In DNA, the CDR3 is TGTGCCAGCAGCTTAGACCGCGGGAAGGTCAATGAGCAGTTCTTC. This codes for CASSLDRGKVNEQFF.

This clonotype was picked up many times. The chain links TRBV7-3 to TRBJ1-2; tentative D call: TRBD1 (5 bases). CDR1 and CDR2 (germline): SGHTA, FQGTGA. The V end was cut by 4 bases, the J end by 5 bases, with 11 bases between. CDR3 length equals 13 residues. This CDR3 reads CASSSGTDYGYTF. CDR3 sequence (DNA): TGTGCCAGCAGCTCAGGGACCGATTATGGCTACACCTTC.

In its sample, this clonotype was seen a few times. V usage is TRBV5-5 and J usage is TRBJ2-7, with D unclear. Germline assignment: CDR1 SGHKS and CDR2 YYEKEE (reference sequence). V shed 2 bases and J shed 0 bases, with 15 bases lying between them. The CDR3 has 16 amino acids. CDR3 coding DNA: TGTGCCAGCAGCTTATTAACTGACTCCTACTCCTACGAGCAGTACTTC. The encoded protein is CASSLLTDSYSYEQYF.

This clonotype was found many times. The rearrangement uses TRBV27 and TRBJ2-7, with TRBD1 matching over 7 bases. V lost 5 bases, J lost 0 bases, and 4 bases stayed unmatched. Germline values: CDR1 MNHEY, CDR2 SMNVEV (reference sequence). The CDR3 totals 14 residues. The CDR3, as DNA: TGTGCCAGCAGTCGGACAGGCGGCTCCTACGAGCAGTACTTC. Its translation: CASSRTGGSYEQYF.

There are many counts of this clonotype. The rearrangement uses TRBV6-1 and TRBJ1-4, with a weak D call TRBD1 (6 bases). The CDR3 spans 14 residues. Germline V gene lookup returns CDR1 MNHNS and CDR2 SASEGT. V was clipped by 8 bases and J by 1 base, with 11 bases between them. The CDR3 sequence: CASGEGGTNEKLFF. As DNA, the CDR3 is TGTGCCAGCGGGGAGGGGGGAACTAATGAAAAACTGTTTTTT.

In this sample, this clonotype turned up many times. This sequence joins TRBV7-2 and TRBJ1-2, with D possibly TRBD1 on 6 matching bases. The length of the CDR3 is 14 residues. Between the trimmed V and J ends, which lost 3 bases and 5 bases, there was a span of 13 bases. Per the germline V gene, CDR1 is SGHTA and CDR2 is FQGNSA. This CDR3 is CASSFTGMDYGYTF. In nucleotides, the CDR3 is TGTGCCAGCAGCTTTACAGGGATGGATTATGGCTACACCTTC. The variable domain in full, completed from reference TRBV7-2 and TRBJ1-2, reads GAGVSQSPSNKVTEKGKDVELRCDPISGHTALYWYRQSLGQGLEFLIYFQGNSAPDKSGLPSDRFSAERTGGSVSTLTIQRTQQEDSAVYLCASSFTGMDYGYTFGSGTRLTVV.